The clone carrying this TCR beta chain was observed many times. The V gene's germline CDR1 is SGHRS and CDR2 YFSETQ. CDR3 length equals 14 residues. V was pared by 3 bases and J by 6 bases, with 16 bases between. These data come from a study of T-cell reconstitution after alpha-beta-depleted transplantation in children. Using unique molecular identifiers, the investigators prepared the TCRbeta library. TCRdb redid the calling of the PCR reads with MiXCR, one entry per CDR3 protein. The repertoire holds about 300,000 distinct CDR3 sequences, with roughly a tenth as singletons. J is TRBJ2-7 and V is TRBV5-1, with D possibly called TRBD1 or TRBD2 (5 bases each). This sequence was found in a boy less than two years old with acute myeloid leukemia, due to receive a stem cell transplant. The source material was PBMCs, sampled before TCRalphabeta/CD19-depleted stem cell transplant. CDR3 DNA sequence: TGCGCCAGCAGCTCCGGGACGGTTCCTGCCGAGCAGTACTTC. It codes for CASSSGTVPAEQYF.